Included here is one T cell receptor beta chain sequence, with context. Its antigen is still unknown. No base-level quality is on record; no much larger clone is a single base apart. V is pruned by 1 base and J by 2 bases, leaving 6 bases of the junction without a gene match. The CDR3 holds 17 amino acids from the cysteine to the phenylalanine. Only the CDR3 part of the read is kept: 51 bases, read in frame from the first base. The germline V gene yields LGHNA for CDR1 and YSLEER for CDR2. These data come from a study of blood T cell repertoires in COVID-19 (TCRdb year 2020). Broadly, across the study: Samples from collaborators originated in the United States, Italy and Spain and spanned both the acute and convalescent phases of COVID-19. A de-identified subject ID, COVID-19 status, age in years and sex were almost always included in the sample metadata. The samples were drawn from two sources: the first 160 participants of the ongoing ImmuneRACE study, and 1,000 to 1,500 subjects contributed by 6 global collaborators. The material from the prospective study consisted of cDNA or gDNA derived from T cells, B-cell-depleted T cells, or PBMCs. Subjects who had been exposed to COVID-19, were actively infected with it, or had recovered from it provided the deeply sampled blood TCRbeta repertoires that made up the dataset. HLA class I and class II types, where available, came from metadata supplied by the sample provider rather than from assay-based typing. A freely available public database, intended as a resource for researchers studying the immune response to SARS-CoV-2, is where the repertoires were released. Study-wide findings and limitations: The quantity of clinical and demographic metadata differed by source and by participant and was supplied without curation.

TCRbeta CDR3 regions were amplified from genomic DNA using the immunoSEQ Assay, a bias-controlled multiplex PCR. The study's own analysis went as follows. The number of nucleated cells in each sample was estimated from the amplification of reference gene primers within the assay. To quantify the absolute abundance of each unique TCRbeta CDR3 rearrangement, sequence reads were collapsed and filtered. For each sample, productive Simpson clonality was calculated by taking the square root of Simpson's diversity index across productive rearrangements. The source is immuneACCESS, and TCRdb retained only in-frame sequences with V and J called. Part of the clones is not carried over; for the studies checked, unresolved V genes explain less than half of this, and the remainder is unexplained. Clone size and the V and J calls come from that table; the DNA yielded D and trimming. This sample comprises about 300,000 clones, around 86% of them detected only once. In total, the top ten clones hold 1.7% of the sample.

Participants in the prospective study were aged about 18 to 95 years, lived in 20 to 30 United States geographic areas, and enrolled through a virtual design. Cohort assignment in the prospective study relied on participant-reported clinical history from a screening survey and a study questionnaire. ImmuneRACE Cohort 3 recovered participants were defined by two consecutive negative NP/OP PCR tests, healthcare professional clearance, or symptom resolution. In the prospective study, mobile phlebotomists collected whole blood, serum and a nasopharyngeal or oropharyngeal swab from each participant. Prospective study participants could optionally give additional blood draws and questionnaires over an approximately two-month period. Before DNA extraction, prospective study blood samples were shipped either frozen or at room temperature.

The sequence is built from TRBV4-3 and TRBJ2-4, and TRBD1 aligns with 9 junction nucleotides. The source of this sequence is a woman in her forties who had recovered from COVID-19. Sequencing was carried out using PBMCs or T cells enriched from blood (not recorded which). The DNA sequence follows: TGCGCCAGCAGCCAAGCAGACAGGGGGTATACCAAAAACATTCAGTACTTC. It translates to CASSQADRGYTKNIQYF.